These 3 T cell receptor beta chains share one sample of origin, sequenced in a study of beta chain features in type 1 diabetes. General observations from the study: All four CD4+ subsets of Type 1 diabetes patients contained TCRB CDR3s that were moderately but significantly shorter.

The sequenced template was cDNA made from the entire isolated RNA. The assay was immunoSEQ multiplex PCR, and TCRdb's table has in-frame clones only and misses some. Counted here are around 650,000 clones, around 12% occurring once; the ten biggest clones make up over 0.1%. No cognate antigen is known for these TCRs. Input material: naive CD4+ T cells from blood. The receptor source for this set is a man younger than 45 with type 1 diabetes.

The table lists this clone with a few counts. The J gene is TRBJ2-1, the V gene TRBV27, with a weak D call TRBD1 (5 bases). The CDR3 is 15 residues long. The germline V gene encodes CDR1 MNHEY and CDR2 SMNVEV (reference sequence). Trimming removed 2 bases from V and 6 bases from J, with 14 bases in between. The CDR3 is CASSLSQGIPNEQFF. CDR3 nucleotide sequence: TGTGCCAGCAGTTTAAGTCAGGGTATCCCCAATGAGCAGTTCTTC.

There are a few counts of this clone. The sample contains more than one DNA sequence encoding this CDR3. V and J are TRBV5-1 and TRBJ2-3; D call uncertain. The germline V gene has CDR1 SGHRS and CDR2 YFSETQ. V was clipped by 0 bases and J by 1 base, with 6 bases between them. This CDR3 contains 14 residues. The CDR3 sequence: CASSLAQGTDTQYF. The CDR3 DNA sequence: TGCGCCAGCAGCTTGGCCCAAGGCACAGATACGCAGTATTTT.

This CDR3 is CASSYGSPAGSDTQYF. For the CDR3, the DNA is TGCGCCAGCAGCTACGGGAGTCCAGCGGGGTCAGATACGCAGTATTTT. The chain is built from TRBV5-1 and TRBJ2-3; 7 bases line up with TRBD2. The CDR3 sequence is 16 residues long. Trimming took 3 bases from V and 4 from J; bases not matched to a gene: 11. The germline V gene encodes CDR1 SGHRS and CDR2 YFSETQ.